This T cell receptor beta chain was identified during a study of OX40 agonist ivuxolimab in advanced cancers. Study background: The study enrolled dose-escalation patients with hepatocellular carcinoma, melanoma, renal cell or head and neck cancer. Study-level findings and limits: The study found among the lowest clonal expansion in partial responders at 0.1-3.0 mg/kg. CD4+ and CD8+ T cells in blood underwent clonal expansion by week 6 at 0.1 to 3.0 mg/kg.

CDR1 is SEHNR, CDR2 FQNEAQ, per germline (reference sequence). CDR3 length: 17 amino acids. V lost 1 base and J lost 0; bases outside the gene matches: 4. Any history of autoimmune disease or systemic immunosuppression disqualified patients. Some clones are missing from TCRdb's copy, which holds only in-frame ones; the method was immunoSEQ multiplex PCR. The sample lists about 64,000 clones, approximately 80% occurring once. With regard to this clone: Antigen: not known.

The TCR comes from an adult with an advanced solid tumor such as melanoma, head and neck, liver or kidney cancer. The rearrangement joins TRBV7-9 to TRBJ2-3; TRBD1 aligns across 10 bases. The sequences come from CD4+ or CD8+ T cells sorted from blood, collected in a trial of the OX40 agonist ivuxolimab. CDR3 sequence: CASSLGGTGASTDTQYF. The CDR3 bases are TGTGCCAGCAGCTTAGGAGGGACAGGGGCGAGCACAGATACGCAGTATTTT.